A selection of T cell receptor beta chains follows, all from one sample in a study of blood T cell repertoires in COVID-19. Clones were read by immunoSEQ multiplex PCR, and TCRdb kept only the in-frame ones, dropping some. Here the sample spans 120,000 to 150,000 clones, about 80% being singletons. The source material was PBMCs or T cells enriched from blood (not recorded which). Source of these receptors: a man aged 45-65 years in a cohort exposed to, infected with or recovered from COVID-19 (not recorded which). CDR3s include the opening cysteine and the closing phenylalanine or tryptophan. The D gene is left open where the match is weak. For some rows the clone size is stated as once, few or many, or as a class when expanded; others skip it.

CDR3 protein | CDR3 DNA | D gene | J gene | clone size | V gene
CASCYRVSQPQHF | TGTGCCAGCTGCTACAGGGTCTCCCAGCCCCAGCATTTT | . | TRBJ1-5 | . | TRBV2
CASSLVLYNEQFF | TGTGCCAGCAGCTTAGTACTCTACAATGAGCAGTTCTTC | . | TRBJ2-1 | . | TRBV7-2
CASSQTGGQGTYEQYF | TGTGCCAGCAGCCAAACCGGTGGGCAGGGAACCTACGAGCAGTACTTC | . | TRBJ2-7 | . | TRBV7-8
CSASLTGQGLNTEAFF | TGCAGCGCTTCTTTAACGGGACAGGGGTTGAACACTGAAGCTTTCTTT | TRBD1 | TRBJ1-1 | . | TRBV29-1
CASSWVRTGRNTEAFF | TGCGCCAGCAGCTGGGTCAGGACAGGAAGGAACACTGAAGCTTTCTTT | TRBD1 | TRBJ1-1 | . | TRBV5-1
CASSLSLQGTYGGYTF | TGTGCCAGCAGCTTATCCCTACAGGGCACCTATGGTGGCTACACCTTC | . | TRBJ1-2 | . | TRBV7-2
CSASGTVEAFF | TGCAGCGCCTCCGGGACAGTTGAAGCTTTCTTT | TRBD1 | TRBJ1-1 | . | TRBV29-1
CASSLQGGGLAGSGANVLTF | TGTGCCAGCAGCCTACAGGGCGGGGGACTAGCGGGCTCTGGGGCCAACGTCCTGACTTTC | TRBD2 | TRBJ2-6 | . | TRBV7-3
CASSGGQAPSEQYF | TGTGCCAGCAGCGGGGGACAGGCCCCGAGTGAGCAGTACTTC | TRBD1 | TRBJ2-7 | . | TRBV5-6
CASSPRTGKDTGELFF | TGTGCCAGCAGTCCGCGGACAGGGAAGGACACCGGGGAGCTGTTTTTT | TRBD1 | TRBJ2-2 | . | TRBV6-2/TRBV6-3
CASSQDIPRQGLSYEQYF | TGCGCCAGCAGCCAAGATATCCCGCGGCAGGGCCTCTCCTACGAGCAGTACTTC | . | TRBJ2-7 | . | TRBV4-3
CASSLTLTSKVEQYF | TGTGCCAGCAGCCTAACCCTGACTAGTAAGGTCGAGCAGTACTTC | . | TRBJ2-7 | few | TRBV3-1/TRBV3-2
CASSPPLTGYNEQFF | TGCGCCAGCAGCCCCCCTCTCACAGGCTACAATGAGCAGTTCTTC | . | TRBJ2-1 | . | TRBV4-1
CASSFAAWGDPEAFF | TGTGCCAGCAGCTTCGCAGCCTGGGGGGATCCTGAAGCTTTCTTT | . | TRBJ1-1 | . | TRBV7-6
CAISESSGTKGHGYTF | TGTGCCATCAGTGAGTCATCCGGGACAAAGGGTCATGGCTACACCTTC | . | TRBJ1-2 | few | TRBV10-3
CASSRGQGAGGELFF | TGCGCCAGCAGCCGAGGACAGGGGGCGGGCGGGGAGCTGTTTTTT | TRBD1 | TRBJ2-2 | . | TRBV4-1
CASAPGTGPYEQYF | TGTGCCAGCGCCCCTGGGACAGGGCCCTACGAGCAGTACTTC | TRBD1 | TRBJ2-7 | . | TRBV27
CSVEGVGGLYEQYF | TGCAGCGTTGAAGGCGTGGGGGGGCTCTACGAGCAGTACTTC | . | TRBJ2-7 | . | TRBV29-1
CASSLNPSGNEQFF | TGTGCCAGCAGTTTAAACCCCAGCGGAAATGAGCAGTTCTTC | . | TRBJ2-1 | . | TRBV27
CACTRGLSGTGGQMNTEAFF | TGTGCCTGTACTAGGGGCCTCTCCGGGACAGGCGGCCAGATGAACACTGAAGCTTTCTTT | TRBD1 | TRBJ1-1 | . | TRBV30
CSSWEDTQYF | TGCAGCTCCTGGGAGGATACGCAGTATTTT | . | TRBJ2-3 | . | TRBV29-1
CASSQDGTGGKKLFF | TGTGCCAGCAGCCAAGACGGGACAGGGGGCAAAAAACTGTTTTTT | TRBD1 | TRBJ1-4 | . | TRBV3-1/TRBV3-2